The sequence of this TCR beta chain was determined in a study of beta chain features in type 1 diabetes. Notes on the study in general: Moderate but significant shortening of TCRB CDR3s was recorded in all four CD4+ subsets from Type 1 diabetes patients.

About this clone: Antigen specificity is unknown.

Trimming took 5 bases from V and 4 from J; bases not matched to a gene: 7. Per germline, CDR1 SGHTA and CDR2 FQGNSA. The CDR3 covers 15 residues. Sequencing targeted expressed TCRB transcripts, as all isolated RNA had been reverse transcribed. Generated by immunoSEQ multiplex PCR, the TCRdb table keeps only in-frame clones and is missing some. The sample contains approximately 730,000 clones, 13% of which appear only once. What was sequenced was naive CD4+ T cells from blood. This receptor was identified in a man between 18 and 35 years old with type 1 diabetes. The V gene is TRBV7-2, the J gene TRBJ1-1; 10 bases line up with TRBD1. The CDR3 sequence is CASSPHGTGATEAFF. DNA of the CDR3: TGTGCCAGCAGCCCCCACGGGACAGGGGCCACTGAAGCTTTCTTT.